The 10 T cell receptor beta chains given below trace back to one sample, sequenced in a study of cytomegalovirus exposure and HLA in healthy donors. PCR used 60 Vbeta primers and 13 Jbeta primers. Assay used: immunoSEQ multiplex PCR; TCRdb lists only in-frame clones, some missing. The data contain about 150,000 clones, 80% of them singletons. Material for sequencing was PBMCs. These receptors were taken from a man in his thirties or forties in good health and CMV-seropositive.

The V and J genes are TRBV28 and TRBJ2-5; weak D call: TRBD2 (6 bases). In germline, CDR1 is MDHEN, CDR2 SYDVKM. Trimming left V 4 bases short and J 3 bases short, with 18 bases between. The CDR3 totals 16 residues. This chain's CDR3 is CASSSNRRLAKETQYF. The CDR3 DNA is TGTGCCAGCAGTTCCAATCGTCGGCTAGCGAAAGAGACCCAGTACTTC.

The chain recombines TRBV9 with TRBJ2-1; the D gene is possibly TRBD1 (6 bases). The CDR3 spans 14 residues. The germline V and J ends were trimmed by 0 bases and 6 bases, with 10 bases remaining between them. Germline V gives CDR1 SGDLS, CDR2 YYNGEE. DNA of the CDR3: TGTGCCAGCAGCGTAGCATGGGGGCTCAATGAGCAGTTCTTC. It specifies CASSVAWGLNEQFF.

This chain uses TRBV29-1 with TRBJ2-4, with TRBD1 matching over 7 bases. Looked up from germline, CDR1 is SQVTM and CDR2 is ANQGSEA. Losses at the gene ends were 8 bases for V and 9 bases for J; bases not matched to a gene: 13. The CDR3 runs 13 residues. CDR3 bases: TGCAGCTCCAACGAGGCCGCAGGGGGCATTCAGTACTTC. This sequence encodes CSSNEAAGGIQYF.

The genes are TRBV27 and TRBJ2-7; 8 bases fit TRBD1. CDR1 and CDR2 from the germline V gene are MNHEY and SMNVEV (reference sequence). The ends lost 5 bases at V and 0 bases at J; junction bases unmatched: 6. This CDR3 has 15 amino acids. The CDR3: CASSPQGQGSYEQYF. The CDR3 DNA follows: TGTGCCAGCAGTCCCCAAGGACAGGGCTCCTACGAGCAGTACTTC.

The chain is built from TRBV25-1 and TRBJ2-2; D gene uncertain. Trimming shortened V by 6 bases and J by 8 bases, and 19 bases separated the two germline ends. CDR1 is MGHDK and CDR2 is SYGVNS in the germline V gene. The CDR3 has 15 residues. For the CDR3, the DNA is TGTGCCAGCAGGGATTCCAGTAGCTCAAAGGGGGAGCTGTTTTTT. Amino acids: CASRDSSSSKGELFF. Combining the CDR3 with reference TRBV25-1 and TRBJ2-2 gives the whole variable domain EADIYQTPRYLVIGTGKKITLECSQTMGHDKMYWYQQDPGMELHLIHYSYGVNSTEKGDLSSESTVSRIRTEHFPLTLESARPSHTSQYLCASRDSSSSKGELFFGEGSRLTVL.

The rearrangement links TRBV7-9 to TRBJ1-5, with D unresolved. CDR1 SEHNR and CDR2 FQNEAQ come from the germline V gene (reference sequence). The CDR3 is 16 amino acids. The V and J ends lost 4 bases and 0 bases respectively, with 13 bases between them. CDR3 sequence (DNA): TGTGCCAGCAGCTCCCCGAGCGGGGATAGCAATCAGCCCCAGCATTTT. As protein: CASSSPSGDSNQPQHF.

Of note for this clone: Other DNA sequences in this sample translate to the same CDR3. V and J are TRBV6-6 and TRBJ1-5; 7 bases agree with TRBD1. CDR1 is MNHNY, CDR2 SVGAGI, per germline (reference sequence). V was clipped by 0 bases and J by 2 bases; unmatched bases: 1. The CDR3 extends over 15 amino acids. CDR3 nucleotide sequence: TGTGCCAGCAGTTACTCCCAGGGGGGCAATCAGCCCCAGCATTTT. Residues: CASSYSQGGNQPQHF.

The rearrangement uses TRBV7-2 and TRBJ2-1, with TRBD2 identical over 7 bases. The V segment lost 4 bases and the J segment 0 bases; nucleotides outside the gene matches: 3. The CDR3 sequence is 15 residues long. Germline lookup yields CDR1 SGHTA and CDR2 FQGNSA. The CDR3 nucleotides are TGTGCCAGCAGCTCGGGGAGGGGCTCCTACAATGAGCAGTTCTTC. Its translation is CASSSGRGSYNEQFF.

This chain links TRBV9 with TRBJ2-3; TRBD2 matches 12 bases. The CDR3 contains 16 residues. V was pared by 4 bases and J by 5 bases, with 8 bases of the junction left unmatched. Germline lookup yields CDR1 SGDLS and CDR2 YYNGEE. The CDR3 bases are TGTGCCAGCAGCCCCCCCGGACTAGCGGGGCAAGATACGCAGTATTTT. Amino acid sequence: CASSPPGLAGQDTQYF.

V and J are TRBV4-2 and TRBJ2-2, with D perhaps TRBD1 (6 bases). Germline V gives CDR1 LGHNA, CDR2 YNFKEQ. The CDR3 spans 16 residues. The ends were cut back, 2 bases at V and 0 bases at J, with 10 bases in the middle. The CDR3 bases are TGTGCCAGCAGCCAACGCAGGGGAGCGAACACCGGGGAGCTGTTTTTT. Residues: CASSQRRGANTGELFF.